This TCR beta chain was sequenced for a study of beta chain features in type 1 diabetes. This clone was seen a few times. Sorting produced populations that all topped 98% purity. Since all of the isolated RNA was reverse transcribed, expressed TCRB transcripts were what got sequenced. The data were produced by immunoSEQ multiplex PCR, yet TCRdb's version contains in-frame clones alone and is incomplete. The sample has 500,000 to 700,000 clones; about a sixth are singletons. Losses at the gene ends were 4 bases for V and 5 bases for J; bases not matched to a gene: 5. There are 15 residues in the CDR3. CDR1 and CDR2 (germline): SNHLY, FYNNEI.

This chain links TRBV2 with TRBJ2-1; 10 bases match TRBD2. The specimen was naive CD4+ T cells from blood. This receptor was identified in a man aged 18 to 29 in good health. DNA of the CDR3: TGTGCCAGCAGTGTAGGAACTAGCGGGAACAATGAGCAGTTCTTC. Translated, it gives CASSVGTSGNNEQFF.